Here is one T cell receptor (beta chain) with its context. Its cognate antigen is unknown. The CDR3 covers 19 residues. The ends lost 2 bases at V and 3 bases at J; junction bases unmatched: 19. Germline CDR1 MDHEN, CDR2 SYDVKM. Vbeta (60) and Jbeta (13) primers were used in the PCR. Produced via immunoSEQ multiplex PCR; TCRdb's table is partial and in-frame only. The sample yields approximately 180,000 clones, approximately 80% seen once. This entry belongs to a study of cytomegalovirus exposure and HLA in healthy donors. General observations from the study: The sole available immune exposure information was CMV serostatus. Analysis performed later showed TCR beta chains linked to HLA being more clonally expanded than equally common others.

The sequencing input was PBMCs. The chain combines TRBV28 with TRBJ2-7; 7 bases are a match to TRBD1. This TCR was sampled from a woman in her late teens or twenties in good health and CMV-seropositive. The CDR3 sequence is CASSLNPGQRLGRVYEQYF. CDR3 DNA: TGTGCCAGCAGTTTAAATCCGGGACAGAGGCTAGGGCGGGTCTACGAGCAGTACTTC.